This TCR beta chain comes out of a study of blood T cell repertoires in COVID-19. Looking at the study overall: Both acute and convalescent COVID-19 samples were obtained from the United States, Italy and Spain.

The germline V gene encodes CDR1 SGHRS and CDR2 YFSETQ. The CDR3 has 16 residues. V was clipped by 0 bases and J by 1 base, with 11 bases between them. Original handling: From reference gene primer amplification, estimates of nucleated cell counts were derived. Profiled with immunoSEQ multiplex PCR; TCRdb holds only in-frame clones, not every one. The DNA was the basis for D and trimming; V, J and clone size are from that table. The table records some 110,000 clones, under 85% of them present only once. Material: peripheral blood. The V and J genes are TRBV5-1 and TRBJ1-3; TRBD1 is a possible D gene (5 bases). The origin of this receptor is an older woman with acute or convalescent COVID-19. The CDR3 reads CASSLAQGGSGNTIYF. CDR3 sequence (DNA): TGCGCCAGCAGCTTGGCGCAGGGTGGATCTGGAAACACCATATATTTT.